This T cell receptor (beta chain) comes out of a study of T cell changes during pregnancy in multiple sclerosis. CDR1 and CDR2 from the germline V gene are MNHEY and SMNVEV (reference sequence). The CDR3 consists of 16 residues. V was pared by 4 bases and J by 8 bases, with 14 bases of the junction left unmatched. TCRdb's copy holds only in-frame clones and misses some; the assay was immunoSEQ multiplex PCR. The profile shows tens of thousands of clones, 87% of them singletons. The chain employs TRBV27 and TRBJ1-2, with TRBD1 matching over 9 bases. Sequenced material: CD8+ T cells from peripheral blood mononuclear cells, taken before pregnancy. This receptor was taken from a female donor with multiple sclerosis, enrolled in a pregnancy study. CDR3 sequence: CASSSIGGDRVEGYTF. The CDR3 DNA follows: TGTGCCAGCAGTTCAATAGGAGGGGACAGGGTAGAGGGCTACACCTTC.